This entry lists 9 T cell receptor beta chains sequenced from one sample in a study of T cell changes during pregnancy in multiple sclerosis. The protocol was immunoSEQ multiplex PCR, while the TCRdb copy is restricted to in-frame clones and leaves out a portion. The profile covers tens of thousands of clones, with approximately 88% appearing a single time and 1% to 1.5% taken by the ten largest. The starting material was CD4+ T cells from peripheral blood mononuclear cells, obtained in the second trimester of pregnancy. The receptors shown here come from a female donor with multiple sclerosis, enrolled in a pregnancy study.

This chain joins TRBV6-6 and TRBJ2-3; D might be TRBD1 (7 bases). V was trimmed by 7 bases and J by 3 bases, leaving 14 bases between them. CDR3 size: 14 residues. Germline V gene data show CDR1 as MNHNY and CDR2 as SVGAGI (reference sequence). The CDR3 region has the DNA TGTGCCAGCACCCAACAGGGGACTACAGATACGCAGTATTTT. Its translation is CASTQQGTTDTQYF.

V is TRBV18 and J is TRBJ2-7; TRBD2 might be the D (5 bases). From germline, CDR1 is KGHSH and CDR2 LQKENI. V was clipped by 2 bases and J by 3 bases, with 11 bases between them. There are 14 residues in the CDR3. The CDR3: CASSPGWERYEQYF. CDR3 DNA sequence: TGTGCCAGCTCACCAGGCTGGGAGCGCTACGAGCAGTACTTC.

The J gene is TRBJ2-1, the V gene TRBV7-2; 11 positions match TRBD2. CDR3 size: 18 residues. CDR1 and CDR2 from the germline V gene are SGHTA and FQGNSA. After removal of 2 bases from V and 4 bases from J, the junction contained 10 bases not matched to a gene. CDR3 coding DNA: TGTGCCAGCAGCTTAATTCTGACTAGCGGGATTGCGTACAATGAGCAGTTCTTC. Residues: CASSLILTSGIAYNEQFF.

This clone is a singleton in its sample. The chain links TRBV5-5 to TRBJ2-5; 9 nucleotides match TRBD2. Germline loops: CDR1 SGHKS, CDR2 YYEKEE (reference sequence). J lost 4 bases, V lost 5 bases, and 6 bases had no gene match. CDR3 length equals 14 residues. For the CDR3, the DNA is TGTGCCAGCAGTATTAGCGGGAGTGCAGAGACCCAGTACTTC. Its protein is CASSISGSAETQYF.

The rearrangement joins TRBV2 to TRBJ2-5, with D possibly TRBD1 on 6 matching bases. This CDR3 has 16 residues. The germline gives CDR1 SNHLY, CDR2 FYNNEI. The V and J ends lost 1 base and 4 bases respectively, with 16 bases between them. In DNA form, the CDR3 reads TGTGCCAGCAGTGAAGGGACAGCGAGTCTCGGAGAGACCCAGTACTTC. Its protein is CASSEGTASLGETQYF.

This clone was recorded once. The chain couples TRBV18 to TRBJ2-5; 11 bases line up with TRBD2. CDR1 and CDR2 (germline): KGHSH, LQKENI. The CDR3 consists of 16 residues. J lost 2 bases, V lost 4 bases, and 6 bases had no gene match. The CDR3 bases are TGTGCCAGCTCACAATATACTAGCGGGAGACAAGAGACCCAGTACTTC. Amino acid sequence: CASSQYTSGRQETQYF.

Only a few counts were recorded for this clone. The chain links TRBV30 to TRBJ1-1, with 7 bases that match TRBD1. CDR1 is GTSNPN, CDR2 SVGIG, per germline (reference sequence). With V trimmed by 2 bases and J by 0 bases, 3 bases remained unmatched. The CDR3 loop spans 14 amino acids. The CDR3 region has the DNA TGTGCCTGGAGTCCTGGGACAGTGAACACTGAAGCTTTCTTT. Amino acids: CAWSPGTVNTEAFF.

This clone appeared a single time. The J gene is TRBJ2-5, the V gene TRBV9, with 8 bases that match TRBD2. Germline loops: CDR1 SGDLS, CDR2 YYNGEE. The CDR3 contains 16 residues. V was pared by 4 bases and J by 0 bases, with 8 bases of the junction left unmatched. CDR3 region: CASSPGLAGYQETQYF. CDR3 nucleotides: TGTGCCAGCAGCCCCGGACTAGCTGGGTACCAAGAGACCCAGTACTTC.

The chain is built from TRBV28 and TRBJ2-2, with 11 positions matching TRBD1. Germline trimming cut 3 bases from V and 5 bases from J; bases unmatched to any gene: 8. CDR3 length: 17 residues. Germline CDR1 is MDHEN and CDR2 is SYDVKM. This chain's CDR3 is CASSFLGGQGGTGELFF. DNA for the CDR3: TGTGCCAGCAGTTTTTTAGGGGGACAGGGGGGTACCGGGGAGCTGTTTTTT. The full variable domain, completed using reference TRBV28 and TRBJ2-2, is DVKVTQSSRYLVKRTGEKVFLECVQDMDHENMFWYRQDPGLGLRLIYFSYDVKMKEKGDIPEGYSVSREKKERFSLILESASTNQTSMYLCASSFLGGQGGTGELFFGEGSRLTVL.